This T cell receptor beta chain was captured by sequencing in a study of CD8 T cells in Susac syndrome (dated by TCRdb to 2018 to 2020). About the study as a whole: The study used repertoire sequencing to test whether antigen drove CD8+ T cell activation and differentiation in Susac syndrome.

CDR1 and CDR2, looked up from the germline V gene, are SQVTM and ANQGSEA. V is trimmed back by 7 bases and J by 3 bases, and the junction contains 11 bases that no gene match accounts for. Including the terminal cysteine and phenylalanine, the CDR3 comprises 15 residues. This entry keeps only the CDR3 DNA: 45 bases, framed from base 1. The full study reports these points: The number of individuals in the TCR sequencing and HLA analysis was recognized as being relatively small.

RNA was extracted with the RNeasy kit and about 0.5 to 1 ug was reverse transcribed using random hexamers. TCR beta CDR3 regions were amplified with the immunoSEQ multiplex PCR assay covering 54 Vbeta and 13 Jbeta segments. PCR amplification bias was corrected using a synthetic template baseline for primer optimization and computational correction. As for the original processing: Reads were assigned to V, D and J genes according to IMGT and analyzed in immunoSEQ Analyzer, with only productive sequences retained. Clonality was calculated as one minus the Shannon entropy normalized by log2 of the number of productive unique sequences. For each patient and control, public and private clones were evaluated among the 100 most prevalent clones. Susac-specific clones were defined as absent from healthy and MS cohorts, over a thousand published viral clones and other ImmuneACCESS disease sequences. TCRdb reprocessing: public reads trimmed at Q25 with fastp, clones called with MiXCR, in-frame beta chains kept. Under each unique CDR3 protein, matching rows form one entry showing the most common genes and DNA. TCRdb, rather than the study authors, made the V and J calls. The sample table records 95,000 to 150,000 distinct CDR3 sequences; around 94% of these occur just once. Roughly 0.087% of the sample is taken by the ten largest.

Concerning this clonotype itself: Its antigen is unknown. Qualities for individual bases were not recorded, and no much larger clone is one base off.

High-throughput TCR beta sequencing profiled peripheral blood CD8+ and CD4+ T cells from healthy donors, Susac syndrome patients and multiple sclerosis patients. The healthy donors served as controls matched for age and sex. Bulk CD8+ and CD4+ T cells were purified by magnetic negative isolation, while CD8+ TEMRA cells were enriched using FACS. Blood was drawn into EDTA tubes, processed within 24 hours, and PBMCs were isolated by density gradient centrifugation. PBMCs intended for TCR sequencing were cryopreserved in liquid nitrogen and were subsequently thawed in a 37 degrees C water bath. The sorted or isolated CD4+, CD8+ and CD8+ TEMRA cells had a purity of 90% or higher.

The chain was built from TRBV29-1 and TRBJ2-7; TRBD1 aligns with 11 central bases. The sequence was collected from a human donor in good health. The sequencing input was CD4+ T cells from PBMCs. The DNA sequence reads TGCAGCGCTCATAGGACAGGGGGCGCAGACTACGAGCAGTACTTC. Its translation reads: CSAHRTGGADYEQYF.